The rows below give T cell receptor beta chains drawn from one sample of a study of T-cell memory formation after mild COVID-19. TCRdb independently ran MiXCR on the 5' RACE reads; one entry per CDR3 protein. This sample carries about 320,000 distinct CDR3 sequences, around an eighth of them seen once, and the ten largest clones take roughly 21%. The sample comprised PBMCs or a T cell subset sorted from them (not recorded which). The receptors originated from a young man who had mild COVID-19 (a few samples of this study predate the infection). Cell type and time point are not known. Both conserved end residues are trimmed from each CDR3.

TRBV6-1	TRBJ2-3	ASRTGTSPSPG
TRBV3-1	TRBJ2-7	ASSLHGTGASYEQY
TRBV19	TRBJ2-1	ASGGTGQF
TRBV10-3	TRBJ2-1	AISERGSYNEQF
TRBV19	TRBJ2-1	ASTPLGTDYNEQF
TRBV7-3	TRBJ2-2	ASSSGLVGELF
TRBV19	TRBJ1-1	ASSIMGTESVAF
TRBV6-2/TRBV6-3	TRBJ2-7	ASSYEDATFYEQY
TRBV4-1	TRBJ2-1	ASSVRLAGDNEQF
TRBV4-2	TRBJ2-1	ASSQEKLHNEQF
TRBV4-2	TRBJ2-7	ASSQEWLGAYEQY
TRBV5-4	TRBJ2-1	ASSLLIGMGNEQF
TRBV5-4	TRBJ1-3	AIGTGGETIY
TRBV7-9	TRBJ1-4	ASSSEGGLF
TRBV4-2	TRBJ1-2	ASFDRNYGYT
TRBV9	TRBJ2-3	ASSVGLSDTQY
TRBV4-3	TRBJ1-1	ASSQGQATEAF
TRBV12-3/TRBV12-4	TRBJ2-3	ASSSSGGKVVDTQY
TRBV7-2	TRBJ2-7	ASSLAAGYEQY
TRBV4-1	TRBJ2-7	ASSQVQGGQY
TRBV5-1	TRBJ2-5	ASSDGGSLETQY
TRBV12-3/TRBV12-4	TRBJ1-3	ASSPAGWGPSGNTIY
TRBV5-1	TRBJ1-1	ASSFQGETNTEAF
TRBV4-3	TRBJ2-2	ASSQDGVDTGELF
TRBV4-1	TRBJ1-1	ASSQQGYTEAF